Listed here is a single T cell receptor beta chain. The antigen it recognizes is unknown. No base qualities exist here, and no much larger clone lies one base off it. TCRbeta CDR3 regions were amplified from genomic DNA by means of the immunoSEQ Assay, a bias-controlled multiplex PCR. In the authors' own workflow: The number of nucleated cells in each sample was estimated by amplification of reference gene primers within the assay. Sequence reads were collapsed and filtered to measure the absolute abundance of every unique TCRbeta CDR3 rearrangement. For each sample, productive Simpson clonality was calculated as the square root of Simpson's diversity index across productive rearrangements. As stored in TCRdb, this immuneACCESS dataset retains in-frame rearrangements with V and J assigned. A fraction of the clones does not appear; measured against another copy, unresolved V genes explain less than half of the discrepancy, and the remainder lacks a known reason. D and trimming were read from the DNA, whereas the V and J calls and clone size are those reported in that table. This sample has around 61,000 clones in its table, and under 90% of those were observed once. The leading ten clones occupy 1.3% to 1.5% of the sample.

Collaborating institutions collected whole blood in K2EDTA tubes following their own protocols. For TCRbeta analysis, collaborators shipped samples as frozen whole blood, isolated PBMCs, or DNA extracted from either of those sample types. The germline V gene gives CDR1 as LGHNT and CDR2 as FRNRAP. Its CDR3 holds 13 amino acids, cysteine through phenylalanine. Only CDR3 DNA is held: 39 bases, read in frame from base 1. At the junction V is shortened by 7 bases and J by 0 bases, with 9 bases in between. The sample is drawn from a study of blood T cell repertoires in COVID-19 (dated by TCRdb to about 2020). Study-level background: Samples covering the acute and convalescent phases of COVID-19 were provided by collaborators in the United States, Italy and Spain. The material from the prospective study consisted of cDNA or gDNA derived from T cells, B-cell-depleted T cells, or PBMCs. The dataset comprised deeply sampled blood TCRbeta repertoires from subjects exposed to, actively infected with, or recovered from COVID-19. The repertoires were released in a freely available public database intended as a resource for research on the immune response to SARS-CoV-2. The samples were drawn from the first 160 participants of the ongoing ImmuneRACE study and from roughly 1,300 subjects provided by 6 global collaborators. A de-identified subject ID, COVID-19 status, age in years and sex were almost always included in the sample metadata. Where available, HLA class I and class II types were obtained from metadata supplied by the sample provider rather than from assay-based typing. The research as a whole found: Clinical and demographic metadata were provided uncurated, with the amount varying by source and participant.

The V gene is TRBV12-5 and the J gene is TRBJ1-2; the D gene lacks a confident call. The sample was peripheral blood. This TCR was sampled from a man between 60 and 75 years old with acute or convalescent COVID-19. The CDR3 here reads CASAQVSNYGYTF. Read as DNA, the sequence is TGTGCTAGTGCTCAGGTCTCTAACTATGGCTACACCTTC.